This T cell receptor (beta chain) was recovered during a study of blood T cell repertoires in COVID-19. The CDR3 is 16 residues long. Germline-derived CDR1 and CDR2 are KGHDR and SFDVKD. V lost 0 bases, J lost 9 bases, and 7 bases stayed unmatched. Profiled with immunoSEQ multiplex PCR; TCRdb holds only in-frame clones, not every one. The data show a few hundred thousand clones, approximately 87% seen once. V is TRBV24-1 and J is TRBJ2-1, with 10 bases aligning to TRBD2. The TCR was taken from a man aged 60 to 75 who had recovered from COVID-19. The sequencing sample was made of peripheral blood. Here the CDR3 reads CATSDLKSGRAFEQFF. DNA for the CDR3: TGTGCCACCAGTGATTTGAAGAGCGGGAGGGCCTTTGAGCAGTTCTTC.